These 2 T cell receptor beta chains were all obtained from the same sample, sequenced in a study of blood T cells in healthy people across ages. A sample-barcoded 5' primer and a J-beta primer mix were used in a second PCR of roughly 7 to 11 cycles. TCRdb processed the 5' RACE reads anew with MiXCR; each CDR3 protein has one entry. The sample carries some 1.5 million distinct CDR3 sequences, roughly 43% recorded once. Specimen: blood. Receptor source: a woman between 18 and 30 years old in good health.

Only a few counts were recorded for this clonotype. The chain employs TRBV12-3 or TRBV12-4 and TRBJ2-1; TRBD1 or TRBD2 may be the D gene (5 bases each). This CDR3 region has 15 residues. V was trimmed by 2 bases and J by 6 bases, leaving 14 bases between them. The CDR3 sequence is CASSLSGFGGNEQFF. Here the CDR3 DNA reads TGTGCCAGCAGTTTATCAGGTTTTGGGGGCAATGAGCAGTTCTTC.

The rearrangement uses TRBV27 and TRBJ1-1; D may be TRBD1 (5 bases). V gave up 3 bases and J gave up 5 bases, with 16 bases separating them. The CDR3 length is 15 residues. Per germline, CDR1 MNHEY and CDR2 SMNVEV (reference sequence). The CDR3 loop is CASSFIGVSATEAFF. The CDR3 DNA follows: TGTGCCAGCAGTTTTATAGGGGTGTCGGCGACTGAAGCTTTCTTT.